This TCR beta chain was recorded in a study of blood T cell repertoires in COVID-19. Authors' analysis steps: Nucleated cell number was recorded as an estimate derived from reference gene primer amplification. Sequenced by immunoSEQ multiplex PCR; TCRdb stores in-frame clones only, minus some. V, J and clone size derive from that table, while D and trimming were established from the DNA sequence. The data hold 110,000 to 150,000 clones, with more than 80% observed a single time. This clone was found a few times. V lost 4 bases to trimming and J lost 3 bases, with 20 bases between them. The CDR3 has 16 amino acids. Germline CDR1 is SGHNT and CDR2 is YYREEE (reference sequence).

Sequencing used PBMCs or T cells enriched from blood (not recorded which). This clonotype originated in a woman aged 18-29 years who had been exposed to COVID-19. The chain has TRBV5-4 and TRBJ2-7; D is uncertain. CDR3 nucleotides: TGTGCCAGCAGCGCACCAGGTGTCGTTGGCAGCTACGAGCAGTACTTC. As protein: CASSAPGVVGSYEQYF. The full variable domain, in which reference TRBV5-4 and TRBJ2-7 provide the parts outside the CDR3, is ETGVTQSPTHLIKTRGQQVTLRCSSQSGHNTVSWYQQALGQGPQFIFQYYREEENGRGNFPPRFSGLQFPNYSSELNVNALELDDSALYLCASSAPGVVGSYEQYFGPGTRLTVT.